Listed below are T cell receptor beta chains from one sample, sequenced in a study of cytomegalovirus exposure and HLA in healthy donors. Generated by immunoSEQ multiplex PCR, the TCRdb table keeps only in-frame clones and is missing some. The sample has some 130,000 clones, approximately 80% seen once. The sample consisted of PBMCs. Receptor source: a man aged 35-49 years in good health and CMV-seronegative. Each CDR3 is given with its conserved first and last residue. Fields, in order: V gene, CDR3 protein.

>TRBV5-4
CASSSTGVPQYF
>TRBV4-3
CASSQGTGVGEKLFF
>TRBV16
CASSLNRDRGPLINTGELFF
>TRBV29-1
CSVESGIAFF
>TRBV14
CASSRGTGHGYTF
>TRBV9
CASSPRWGEVGGYTF
>TRBV6-6
CASSPGTSGPTQQFF
>TRBV27
CASSLGLAATYEQYF
>TRBV27
CASSTSSGRSTDTQYF
>TRBV6-5
CASSYSVPQGGNEQYF
>TRBV18
CASSLSPGGDQPQHF
>TRBV9
CASSVTGGTEQYF
>TRBV5-1
CASKRVYFTGELFF
>TRBV6-1
CASSESEPHEQYF
>TRBV28
CASSTGSPPQHF
>TRBV5-6
CASSLQGRGTGELFF
>TRBV6-6
CASSYGQGSSYEQYF
>TRBV5-1
CASSLVLSGANVLTF
>TRBV30
CAWSEGVTGELFF
>TRBV6-5
CASSYSRAGDTEAFF
>TRBV6-1
CASSEVGTGGSYEQYF
>TRBV25-1
CASSEYPSYRDDTGELFF
>TRBV27
CASRGLARYNEQFF
>TRBV29-1
CSVPLPNEQFF
>TRBV9
CASSVAFEETQYF
>TRBV2
CASWTGGSQPQHF
>TRBV7-7
CASVGGLSEQFF
>TRBV6-1
CASLNRGYGCTF
>TRBV7-2
CASRPPGVSSYNEQFF
>TRBV28
CASSPSGTDQRRAGGYTF
>TRBV5-5
CASSSQGVFYQETQYF
>TRBV6-1
CASRGTGATEAFF
>TRBV7-2
CASSRDRTRGDTQYF
>TRBV30
CAWSFGQGISYEQYF
>TRBV6-5
CASSKLAGTGELFF
>TRBV5-5
CASSPGTLNTEAFF
>TRBV6-5
CASALTGTVAYEQYF
>TRBV7-8
CASSLMGTSGTGELFF
>TRBV28
CASRLDSTDTQYF
>TRBV6-4
CASSRGSGSYNEQFF
>TRBV10-3
CAISGQGFNYGYTF
>TRBV11-3
CASSLGQGYRSPLHF
>TRBV7-3
CASSLMGQTNRETQYF
>TRBV6-1
CASSEEVSGGNTQYF
>TRBV5-4
CASKKLAGTNTGELFF